The T cell receptor (beta chain) under discussion was sequenced for a study of T-cell reconstitution after alpha-beta-depleted transplantation in children. This CDR3 spans 15 amino acids. Germline CDR1 and CDR2: SGHNT and YENEEA. The germline V and J ends were trimmed by 2 bases and 4 bases, with 14 bases remaining between them. Unique molecular identifiers were incorporated when the TCRbeta library was constructed. Each CDR3 protein is one row after TCRdb ran MiXCR on the PCR reads. The sample holds some 530,000 distinct CDR3 sequences, approximately 13% seen once. The chain carries TRBV11-3 and TRBJ2-5, with a weak D call TRBD2 (5 bases). The sequence was obtained from a human donor who donated a stem cell graft to a child with combined immunodeficiency. This sample comprised PBMCs from the stem cell graft donor, obtained from the stem cell graft. CDR3 sequence reads: CASSLSVGVLETQYF. CDR3 nucleotides: TGTGCCAGCAGCTTATCGGTGGGAGTGTTAGAGACCCAGTACTTC.